The clone carrying this T cell receptor (beta chain) has more than one count but fewer than ten. The antigen is unknown. The V gene lost 4 bases and the J gene lost 2 bases, with 13 bases spanning the gap. From germline, CDR1 is SGHRS and CDR2 YFSETQ. The length of the CDR3 is 16 residues. The sample belongs to a study of shared clonotypes between healthy human individuals. Study-wide points: Sampling included only blood; tissue repertoires likely differ.

Profiling relied on immunoSEQ multiplex PCR, and the TCRdb table lists in-frame clones only, not all of them. The sample lists 450,000 to 500,000 clones, 78% seen once, with 12% in the top ten. The sequence derives from a woman in her thirties or forties in good health. Some clones in this sample may be carry-over from other donors' samples. Sequences were obtained from PBMCs. This chain uses TRBV5-1 with TRBJ2-6; D may be TRBD1 (6 bases). CDR3 sequence: CASSVTGNAGANVLTF. As DNA, the CDR3 is TGCGCCAGCAGCGTTACAGGGAATGCTGGGGCCAACGTCCTGACTTTC.